The rows below give T cell receptor beta chains drawn from one sample of a study of cytomegalovirus exposure and HLA in healthy donors. Repertoires were generated with immunoSEQ multiplex PCR, while TCRdb's copy carries only in-frame clones and drops some. The data contain 100,000 to 150,000 clones, roughly 71% of them singletons. The sample was PBMCs. The receptors here all came from a woman between 50 and 59 years old in good health and CMV-seropositive. CDR3s include the opening cysteine and the closing phenylalanine or tryptophan. The D gene is left open where the match is weak.

D gene,CDR3 length,J gene,V gene,CDR3 protein
TRBD1,14,TRBJ2-7,TRBV5-4,CASREPGQGSEQYF
.,14,TRBJ1-1,TRBV6-5,CASSLGLLNTEAFF
.,14,TRBJ1-1,TRBV5-1,CASSTGLMNTEAFF
.,14,TRBJ1-3,TRBV6-5,CASSTGNSGNTIYF
.,11,TRBJ2-3,TRBV20-1,CSARESGTQYF
.,13,TRBJ2-1,TRBV4-3,CASSQDQGTEQFF
.,13,TRBJ2-7,TRBV7-9,CASSSEGSYEQYF
TRBD1,15,TRBJ1-6,TRBV6-1,CASSEGDSSRSPLHF
.,13,TRBJ1-5,TRBV18,CASSPGPHQPQHF
TRBD1,12,TRBJ1-1,TRBV7-8,CASRRTGSEAFF
.,13,TRBJ1-1,TRBV7-9,CASSLNSNTEAFF
.,16,TRBJ1-4,TRBV10-3,CAISEEAGATNEKLFF
.,14,TRBJ2-6,TRBV19,CASNFLSGANVLTF
.,16,TRBJ2-5,TRBV18,CASSPLGGGPRETQYF
TRBD1,13,TRBJ2-1,TRBV5-1,CASSKGQYNEQFF
.,15,TRBJ1-1,TRBV19,CASSIDGYMNTEAFF
TRBD1,14,TRBJ2-1,TRBV4-3,CASSQAQGAHEQFF
.,12,TRBJ1-5,TRBV30,CAWIQQNQPQHF
TRBD1,15,TRBJ2-7,TRBV7-2,CASSGRDRFSYEQYF
TRBD1,15,TRBJ1-5,TRBV9,CASSLTGGRDQPQHF
.,13,TRBJ2-1,TRBV5-6,CASSRGTQSEQFF
TRBD1,19,TRBJ2-2,TRBV7-8,CASSFRDRSQPRDTGELFF
.,13,TRBJ1-1,TRBV21-1,CASSPRQAAEAFF
.,14,TRBJ2-5,TRBV5-4,CASAGRGGEETQYF
TRBD1,14,TRBJ2-7,TRBV6-5,CASSYDRVSYEQYF
.,13,TRBJ1-2,TRBV4-3,CASSQDRGLGYTF
TRBD2,15,TRBJ2-3,TRBV6-5,CASRETSGDGDTQYF
.,16,TRBJ1-6,TRBV7-8,CASSLARDIHNSPLHF
TRBD2,14,TRBJ2-3,TRBV30,CAWRSSGATDTQYF
TRBD2,16,TRBJ2-1,TRBV11-3,CASSSELAGDYNEQFF
.,16,TRBJ1-1,TRBV19,CASSSDGDPSAGEAFF
TRBD1,13,TRBJ1-4,TRBV7-9,CASRQGWGEKLFF
TRBD2,15,TRBJ2-7,TRBV5-1,CASTLGTGGTGEQYF
.,14,TRBJ1-2,TRBV7-9,CASSLASKLYGYTF
TRBD1,18,TRBJ2-6,TRBV4-1,CASSRTGQGTSGANVLTF
TRBD1,15,TRBJ1-2,TRBV5-4,CASSPARGQGGGYTF
.,14,TRBJ1-1,TRBV4-2,CASSQEAGRPEAFF
TRBD1,13,TRBJ1-2,TRBV19,CASSRQGGYGYTF
.,11,TRBJ2-3,TRBV5-6,CASSLTDTQYF
.,15,TRBJ2-7,TRBV5-1,CASRHLSQEDYEQYF
TRBD1,15,TRBJ2-1,TRBV2,CASSSTGSSYNEQFF
TRBD1,15,TRBJ2-7,TRBV13,CASSKPTGGSNEQYF
TRBD2,17,TRBJ2-3,TRBV4-1,CASSQVSGGLGGNTQYF
TRBD1,18,TRBJ2-5,TRBV15,CATSRAIPGTAYQETQYF
.,14,TRBJ1-5,TRBV18,CASSPVVSNQPQHF
.,12,TRBJ1-1,TRBV27,CASSLGGQEAFF
TRBD2,14,TRBJ2-7,TRBV6-5,CASSYSGRGVEQYF
TRBD1,14,TRBJ1-6,TRBV6-5,CASSYGTENSPLHF
TRBD1,18,TRBJ2-7,TRBV19,CASSIVWSGGQKNYEQYF
TRBD1,15,TRBJ2-2,TRBV9,CASSERGRLSGELFF
.,13,TRBJ2-3,TRBV7-2,CASSLAESDTQYF
.,13,TRBJ2-7,TRBV18,CASSPGLAYEQYF
.,15,TRBJ1-3,TRBV27,CASASSGLFGNTIYF
.,13,TRBJ1-1,TRBV5-6,CASSLPGQLEAFF